The 10 T cell receptor beta chains listed next were all sequenced from one sample in a study of T cells in Graves' hyperthyroidism and ophthalmopathy. From RNA transcripts, TCR beta CDR3 regions were amplified. Using the HTBI primer set, a first-round RT-PCR was run on the TCR CDR3. Each CDR3 protein gets one entry after TCRdb re-called the multiplex PCR reads with MiXCR. The data contain 400,000 or so distinct CDR3 sequences, over 11% of them singletons. What was sequenced was blood. These receptors all stem from a man in his forties or fifties with Graves' ophthalmopathy.

This clonotype has only a few counts. The chain combines TRBV27 with TRBJ2-7, with 13 bases identical to TRBD2. CDR3 length: 15 residues. Germline trimming cut 2 bases from V and 5 bases from J; bases unmatched to any gene: 3. CDR1 MNHEY and CDR2 SMNVEV come from the germline V gene (reference sequence). CDR3 sequence: CASSLGLAGVDEQYF. In DNA, the CDR3 is TGTGCCAGCAGTTTAGGACTAGCGGGAGTGGACGAGCAGTACTTC.

This clonotype has at least ten counts. This chain uses TRBV6-1 with TRBJ1-1, with D possibly matching TRBD1 (6 bases). The CDR3 is made up of 14 amino acids. Deletions cut 5 bases from V and 4 bases from J, with 14 bases between. Germline CDR1 MNHNS, CDR2 SASEGT. In DNA form, the CDR3 reads TGTGCCAGCAGTTCACAGGGTAGAGCCACTGAAGCTTTCTTT. It encodes CASSSQGRATEAFF.

V usage is TRBV18 and J usage is TRBJ2-3, with TRBD2 identical over 11 bases. The CDR3 runs to 16 residues. CDR1 is KGHSH and CDR2 is LQKENI in the germline V gene. After removal of 6 bases from V and 7 bases from J, the junction contained 12 bases not matched to a gene. The CDR3 loop is CASSPVGLAGGNTQYF. The CDR3 region has the DNA TGTGCCAGCTCCCCAGTTGGTCTAGCGGGAGGAAATACGCAGTATTTT.

In this sample, this clonotype turned up many times. The chain joins TRBV2 to TRBJ2-5; TRBD1 aligns across 7 bases. Germline loops: CDR1 SNHLY, CDR2 FYNNEI. The V segment lost 1 base and the J segment 5 bases; nucleotides outside the gene matches: 7. This CDR3 has 15 amino acids. The CDR3 coding sequence is TGTGCCAGCAGTGAAGGACAGGGAGAGTCGGAGACCCAGTACTTC. Protein sequence: CASSEGQGESETQYF.

The rearrangement uses TRBV7-9 and TRBJ1-4; 9 nucleotides agree with TRBD1. Trimming cost V 8 bases and J 3 bases; bases outside gene matches: 1. This CDR3 is built from 13 residues. Looked up from germline, CDR1 is SEHNR and CDR2 is FQNEAQ (reference sequence). CDR3 region: CASDRGANEKLFF. For the CDR3, the DNA is TGTGCCAGCGACAGGGGGGCTAATGAAAAACTGTTTTTT.

This clonotype appeared a few times. The chain combines TRBV6-2 or TRBV6-3 with TRBJ2-5; D gene uncertain. Trimming shortened V by 4 bases and J by 2 bases, and 11 bases separated the two germline ends. CDR1 is MNHEY, CDR2 SVGEGT, per germline. The CDR3 sequence is 14 residues long. CDR3 nucleotides: TGTGCCAGCAGTTCCGCCAGCCGGCAAGAGACCCAGTACTTC. Protein: CASSSASRQETQYF.

The CDR3 DNA reads as TGTGCCAGCAGTCCTCGGGGTGTAGCTGGGGCCAACGTCCTGACTTTC. It specifies CASSPRGVAGANVLTF. The genes are TRBV28 and TRBJ2-6, with D possibly matching TRBD2 (5 bases). Trimming shortened V by 5 bases and J by 2 bases, and 13 bases separated the two germline ends. Germline CDR1 is MDHEN and CDR2 is SYDVKM. The CDR3 has 16 amino acids.

This clonotype was recorded a few times. The genes are TRBV5-1 and TRBJ2-5; 10 bases line up with TRBD1. The ends lost 5 bases at V and 5 bases at J; junction bases unmatched: 9. Germline CDR1 is SGHRS and CDR2 is YFSETQ. CDR3 length: 15 amino acids. The CDR3 DNA reads as TGCGCCAGCAGACAACCGACAGGGGGCGGTGAGACCCAGTACTTC. Its translation: CASRQPTGGGETQYF. Using reference TRBV5-1 and TRBJ2-5 for the parts outside the CDR3, the full variable domain is KAGVTQTPRYLIKTRGQQVTLSCSPISGHRSVSWYQQTPGQGLQFLFEYFSETQRNKGNFPGRFSGRQFSNSRSEMNVSTLELGDSALYLCASRQPTGGGETQYFGPGTRLLVL.

This clonotype came up many times. The rearrangement joins TRBV11-3 to TRBJ1-2; weak D call: TRBD1 (5 bases). This CDR3 comprises 14 residues. Trimming removed 0 bases from V and 2 bases from J, with 7 bases in between. Germline CDR1 and CDR2: SGHNT and YENEEA. The CDR3 DNA sequence: TGTGCCAGCAGCTTAGACGCAGGGAACTATGGCTACACCTTC. Protein: CASSLDAGNYGYTF.

This clonotype has at least ten counts. The V gene is TRBV5-4, the J gene TRBJ2-7; D gene unclear. Germline V gene lookup returns CDR1 SGHNT and CDR2 YYREEE (reference sequence). The V end lost 0 bases, the J end lost 2 bases, and 6 bases lay between the germline ends. This CDR3 is 13 amino acids long. CDR3 in DNA: TGTGCCAGCAGCTTGGACCAAACCTACGAGCAGTACTTC. Protein: CASSLDQTYEQYF.